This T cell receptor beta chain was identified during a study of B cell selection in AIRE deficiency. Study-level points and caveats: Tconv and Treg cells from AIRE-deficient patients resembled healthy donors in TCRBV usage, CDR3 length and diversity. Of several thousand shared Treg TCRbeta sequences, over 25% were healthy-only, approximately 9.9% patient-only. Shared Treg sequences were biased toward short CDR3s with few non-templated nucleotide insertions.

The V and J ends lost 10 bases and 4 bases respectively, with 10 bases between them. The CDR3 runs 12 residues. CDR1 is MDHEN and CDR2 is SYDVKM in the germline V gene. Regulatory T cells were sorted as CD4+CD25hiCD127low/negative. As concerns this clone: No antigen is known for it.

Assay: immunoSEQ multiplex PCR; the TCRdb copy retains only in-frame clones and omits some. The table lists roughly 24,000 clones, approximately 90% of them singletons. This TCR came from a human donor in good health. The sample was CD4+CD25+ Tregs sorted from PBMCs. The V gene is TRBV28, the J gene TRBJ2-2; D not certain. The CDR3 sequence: CAIHVGTGELFF. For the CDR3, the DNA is TGTGCCATCCACGTTGGCACCGGGGAGCTGTTTTTT.